This TCR beta chain was recorded in a study of memory CD4+ T cells and cytomegalovirus serostatus. Study details: Healthy Belgian adult donors included nine or ten CMV-positive and 20 to 30 CMV-negative people.

The sort gate was single viable CD3+CD4+CD8-CD45RO+ cells for memory CD4+ T cells. Produced via immunoSEQ multiplex PCR; TCRdb's table is partial and in-frame only. The table includes around 88,000 clones, 75% to 90% detected once. This CDR3 has 13 amino acids. Germline loops: CDR1 MNHEY, CDR2 SVGAGI. Trimming cost V 2 bases and J 3 bases, with 7 bases left between them. The clonotype comes from an adult in good health and CMV-seropositive. The V and J genes are TRBV6-5 and TRBJ1-2; D is ambiguous. Material: memory CD4+ T cells from blood. CDR3 sequence: CASSYQQYYGYTF. The CDR3 coding sequence is TGTGCCAGCAGTTACCAACAGTACTATGGCTACACCTTC.